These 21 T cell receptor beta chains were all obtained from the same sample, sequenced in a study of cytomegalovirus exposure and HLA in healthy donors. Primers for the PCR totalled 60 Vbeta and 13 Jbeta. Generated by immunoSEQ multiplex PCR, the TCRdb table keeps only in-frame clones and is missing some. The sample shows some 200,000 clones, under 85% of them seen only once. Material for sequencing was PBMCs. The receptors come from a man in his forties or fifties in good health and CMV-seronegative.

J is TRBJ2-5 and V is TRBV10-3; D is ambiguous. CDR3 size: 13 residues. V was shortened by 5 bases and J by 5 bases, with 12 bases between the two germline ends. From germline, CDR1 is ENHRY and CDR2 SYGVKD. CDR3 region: CAISLQLTETQYF. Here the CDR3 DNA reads TGTGCCATCAGTTTACAGTTAACGGAGACCCAGTACTTC.

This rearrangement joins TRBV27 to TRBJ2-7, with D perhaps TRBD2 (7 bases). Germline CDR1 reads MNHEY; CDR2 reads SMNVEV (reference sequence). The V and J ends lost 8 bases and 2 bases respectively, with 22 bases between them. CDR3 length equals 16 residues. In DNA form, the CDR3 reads TGTGCCAGCGGGGGAGGGGCGGGTCGGGGGCCCTACGAGCAGTACTTC. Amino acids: CASGGGAGRGPYEQYF.

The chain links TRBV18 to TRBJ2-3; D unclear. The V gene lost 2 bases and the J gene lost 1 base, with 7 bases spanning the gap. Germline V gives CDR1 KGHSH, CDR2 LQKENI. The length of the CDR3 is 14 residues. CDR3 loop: CASSPERRTDTQYF. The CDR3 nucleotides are TGTGCCAGCTCACCAGAGCGACGCACAGATACGCAGTATTTT.

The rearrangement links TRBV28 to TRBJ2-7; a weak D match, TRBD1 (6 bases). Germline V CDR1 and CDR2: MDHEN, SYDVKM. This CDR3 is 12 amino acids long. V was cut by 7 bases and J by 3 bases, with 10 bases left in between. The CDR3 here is CASNRDNYEQYF. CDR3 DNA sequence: TGTGCCAGCAATCGGGACAACTACGAGCAGTACTTC.

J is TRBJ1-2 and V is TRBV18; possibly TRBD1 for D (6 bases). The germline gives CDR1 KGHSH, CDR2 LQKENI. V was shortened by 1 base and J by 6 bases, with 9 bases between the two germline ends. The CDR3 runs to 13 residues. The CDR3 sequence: CASSPQGGHGYTF. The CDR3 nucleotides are TGTGCCAGCTCACCACAGGGGGGGCATGGCTACACCTTC.

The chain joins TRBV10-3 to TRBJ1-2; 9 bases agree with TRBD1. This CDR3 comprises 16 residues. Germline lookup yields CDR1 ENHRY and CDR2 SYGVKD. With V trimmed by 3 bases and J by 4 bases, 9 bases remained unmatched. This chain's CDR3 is CAISDGTGTTSYGYTF. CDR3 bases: TGTGCCATCAGTGATGGGACAGGGACAACATCCTATGGCTACACCTTC.

The CDR3 DNA sequence: TGTGCCAGCAGCTTACGGGGCGGGAGAGAGACCCAGTACTTC. Protein sequence: CASSLRGGRETQYF. The chain joins TRBV7-2 to TRBJ2-5; 7 positions agree with TRBD2. V lost 2 bases to trimming and J lost 4 bases; unmatched junction nucleotides: 4. CDR3 length equals 14 residues. Germline CDR1 is SGHTA and CDR2 is FQGNSA.

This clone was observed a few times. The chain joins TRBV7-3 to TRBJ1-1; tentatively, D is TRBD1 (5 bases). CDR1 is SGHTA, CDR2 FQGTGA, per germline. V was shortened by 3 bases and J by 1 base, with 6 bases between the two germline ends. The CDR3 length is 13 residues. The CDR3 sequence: CASSFRENTEAFF. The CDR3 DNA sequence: TGTGCCAGCAGCTTCAGGGAGAACACTGAAGCTTTCTTT.

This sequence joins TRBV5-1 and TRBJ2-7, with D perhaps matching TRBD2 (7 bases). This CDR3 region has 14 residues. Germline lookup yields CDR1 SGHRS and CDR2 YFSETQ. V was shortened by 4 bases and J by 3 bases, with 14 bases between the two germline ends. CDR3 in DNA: TGCGCCAGCAGCCGAGGGGGGGCCGACTACGAGCAGTACTTC. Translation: CASSRGGADYEQYF.

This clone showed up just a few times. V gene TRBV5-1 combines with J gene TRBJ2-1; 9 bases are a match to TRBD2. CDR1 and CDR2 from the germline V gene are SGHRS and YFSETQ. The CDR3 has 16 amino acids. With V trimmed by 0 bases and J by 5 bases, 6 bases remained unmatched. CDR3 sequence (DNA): TGCGCCAGCAGCTTGGTCCTAGCGGGGAGAAACAATGAGCAGTTCTTC. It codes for CASSLVLAGRNNEQFF.

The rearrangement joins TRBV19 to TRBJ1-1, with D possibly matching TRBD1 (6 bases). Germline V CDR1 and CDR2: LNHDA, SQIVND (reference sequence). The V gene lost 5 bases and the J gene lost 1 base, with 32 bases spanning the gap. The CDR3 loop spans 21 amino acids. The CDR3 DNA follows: TGTGCCAGTAGTCCAGGGTTAGCGGGCGGGGGCTTGCGATCTGGGAACACTGAAGCTTTCTTT. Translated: CASSPGLAGGGLRSGNTEAFF.

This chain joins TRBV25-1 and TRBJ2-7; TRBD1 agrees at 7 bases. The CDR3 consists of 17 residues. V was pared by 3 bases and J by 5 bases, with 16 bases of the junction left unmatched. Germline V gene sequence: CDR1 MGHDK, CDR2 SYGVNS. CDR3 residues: CASSDSNLRGRGNEQYF. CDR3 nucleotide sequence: TGTGCCAGCAGTGATTCTAACCTACGAGGCAGGGGGAACGAGCAGTACTTC.

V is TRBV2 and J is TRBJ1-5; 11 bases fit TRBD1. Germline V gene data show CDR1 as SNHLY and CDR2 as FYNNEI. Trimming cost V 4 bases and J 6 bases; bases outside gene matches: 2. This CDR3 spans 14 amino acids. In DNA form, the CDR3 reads TGTGCCAGCAGTGGGACAGGGGGCTTTCAGCCCCAGCATTTT. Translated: CASSGTGGFQPQHF.

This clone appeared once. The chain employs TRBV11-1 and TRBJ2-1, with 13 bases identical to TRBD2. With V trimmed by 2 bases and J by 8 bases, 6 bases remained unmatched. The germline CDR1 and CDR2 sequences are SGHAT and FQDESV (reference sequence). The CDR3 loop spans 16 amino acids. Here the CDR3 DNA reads TGTGCCAGCAGCTTAAGACTAGCGGGAGGTAGTGATGAGCAGTTCTTC. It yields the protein CASSLRLAGGSDEQFF. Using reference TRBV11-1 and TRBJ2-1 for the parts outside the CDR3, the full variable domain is EAEVAQSPRYKITEKSQAVAFWCDPISGHATLYWYRQILGQGPELLVQFQDESVVDDSQLPKDRFSAERLKGVDSTLKIQPAELGDSAMYLCASSLRLAGGSDEQFFGPGTRLTVL.

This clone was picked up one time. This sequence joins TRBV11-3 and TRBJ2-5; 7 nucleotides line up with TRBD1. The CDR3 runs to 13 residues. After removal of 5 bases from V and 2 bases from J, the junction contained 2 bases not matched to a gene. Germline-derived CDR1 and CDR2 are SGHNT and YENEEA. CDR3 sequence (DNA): TGTGCCAGCAGCCAGACAGGGCAAGAGACCCAGTACTTC. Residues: CASSQTGQETQYF. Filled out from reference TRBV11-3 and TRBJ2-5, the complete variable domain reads EAGVVQSPRYKIIEKKQPVAFWCNPISGHNTLYWYLQNLGQGPELLIRYENEEAVDDSQLPKDRFSAERLKGVDSTLKIQPAELGDSAVYLCASSQTGQETQYFGPGTRLLVL.

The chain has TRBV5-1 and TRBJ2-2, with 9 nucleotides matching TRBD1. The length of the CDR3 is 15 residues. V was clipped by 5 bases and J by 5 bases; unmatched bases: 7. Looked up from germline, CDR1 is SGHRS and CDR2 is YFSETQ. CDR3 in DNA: TGCGCCAGCAGGGAACAGGGGGCGGTAACCGGGGAGCTGTTTTTT. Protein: CASREQGAVTGELFF.

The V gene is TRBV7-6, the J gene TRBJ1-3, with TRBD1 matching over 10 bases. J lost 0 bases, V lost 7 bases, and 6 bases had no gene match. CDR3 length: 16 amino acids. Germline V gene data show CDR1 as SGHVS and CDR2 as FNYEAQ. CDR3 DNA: TGTGCCAGCACCCGGACAGGGGGTGGCTCTGGAAACACCATATATTTT. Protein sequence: CASTRTGGGSGNTIYF. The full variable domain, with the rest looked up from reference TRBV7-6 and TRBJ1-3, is GAGVSQSPRYKVTKRGQDVALRCDPISGHVSLYWYRQALGQGPEFLTYFNYEAQQDKSGLPNDRFSAERPEGSISTLTIQRTEQRDSAMYRCASTRTGGGSGNTIYFGEGSWLTVV.

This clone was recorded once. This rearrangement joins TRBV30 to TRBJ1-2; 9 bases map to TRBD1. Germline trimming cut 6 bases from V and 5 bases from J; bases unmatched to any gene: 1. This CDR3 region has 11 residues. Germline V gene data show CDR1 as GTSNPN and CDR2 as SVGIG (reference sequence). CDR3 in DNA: TGTGCCTGCGGACAGGGGTATGGCTACACCTTC. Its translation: CACGQGYGYTF.

The CDR3 DNA sequence: TGCGCCAGCAGCCGAGCAGAGACAGGAGACTACGAGCAGTACTTC. Its translation is CASSRAETGDYEQYF. V usage is TRBV5-1 and J usage is TRBJ2-7; D might be TRBD1 (6 bases). Trimming removed 4 bases from V and 3 bases from J, with 17 bases in between. Germline-derived CDR1 and CDR2 are SGHRS and YFSETQ. This CDR3 has 15 amino acids.

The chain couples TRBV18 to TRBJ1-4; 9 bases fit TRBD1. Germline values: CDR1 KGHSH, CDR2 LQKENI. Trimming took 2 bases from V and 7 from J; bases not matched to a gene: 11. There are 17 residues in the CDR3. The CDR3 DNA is TGTGCCAGCTCACCATACAATATACAGGGGGCCGGTGAAAAACTGTTTTTT. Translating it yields CASSPYNIQGAGEKLFF.

This CDR3 is CASSWGDRTYEQYF. The CDR3 DNA follows: TGCGCCAGCAGCTGGGGGGACAGGACCTACGAGCAGTACTTC. V usage is TRBV5-1 and J usage is TRBJ2-7, with TRBD1 identical over 8 bases. This CDR3 comprises 14 residues. The V gene's germline CDR1 is SGHRS and CDR2 YFSETQ. V was clipped by 3 bases and J by 2 bases; unmatched bases: 4.